A single sample gave rise to the 31 T cell receptor beta chains below, sequenced in a study of blood T cell repertoires in COVID-19. Clones were read by immunoSEQ multiplex PCR, and TCRdb kept only the in-frame ones, dropping some. The sample consists of some 94,000 clones, roughly 72% of them appearing once. The sample comprised peripheral blood. The receptors originated from a woman aged 60-75 years in a cohort sampled during active or convalescent COVID-19.

The rearrangement uses TRBV7-2 and TRBJ2-1; 15 bases map to TRBD2. The length of the CDR3 is 16 residues. CDR1 and CDR2 from the germline V gene are SGHTA and FQGNSA. V shed 5 bases, J shed 7 bases, and the junction held 6 bases outside the gene matches. The DNA for the CDR3 is TGTGCCAGCAGCCTTGGGACTAGCGGGGGGCAGAATGAGCAGTTCTTC. It specifies CASSLGTSGGQNEQFF.

The J gene is TRBJ2-7, the V gene TRBV5-1, with 7 bases lining up with TRBD2. This CDR3 is 17 amino acids long. V shed 0 bases and J 6 bases; nucleotides not matched to a gene: 15. The V gene's germline CDR1 is SGHRS and CDR2 YFSETQ. The CDR3 reads CASSLAPRLAGPGEQYF. The CDR3, as DNA: TGCGCCAGCAGCTTGGCCCCAAGACTAGCCGGACCAGGCGAGCAGTACTTC.

The table lists this clone with a count of one. The chain has TRBV9 and TRBJ2-3; D might be TRBD2 (5 bases). V was shortened by 4 bases and J by 2 bases, with 11 bases between the two germline ends. In germline, CDR1 is SGDLS, CDR2 YYNGEE. CDR3 size: 14 residues. CDR3 DNA: TGTGCCAGCAGCTCCTGGACTGTCACAGATACGCAGTATTTT. It yields the protein CASSSWTVTDTQYF.

This clone was recorded a few times. V gene TRBV5-6 combines with J gene TRBJ2-5; 10 nucleotides agree with TRBD2. V gave up 4 bases and J gave up 5 bases; unmatched junction bases: 8. The CDR3 extends over 15 amino acids. Germline CDR1 and CDR2: SGHDT and YYEEEE. The CDR3 here is CASSRSGLAAETQYF. The CDR3 DNA reads as TGTGCCAGCAGCAGAAGTGGACTAGCGGCGGAGACCCAGTACTTC.

The chain links TRBV6-5 to TRBJ1-1; TRBD1 aligns across 7 bases. The junction had 5 bases not matched to a gene; V was cut back by 3 bases and J by 7 bases. Germline V lookup: CDR1 MNHEY, CDR2 SVGAGI. The CDR3 sequence is 13 residues long. CDR3 sequence (DNA): TGTGCCAGCAGTTATTACCGGGACAGTGAAGCTTTCTTT. It encodes CASSYYRDSEAFF.

The chain has TRBV7-2 and TRBJ1-4; TRBD1 matches at 7 bases. The length of the CDR3 is 15 residues. Germline V gives CDR1 SGHTA, CDR2 FQGNSA. J gave up 5 bases and V 5 bases, and 8 bases lay outside the gene matches. The CDR3 bases are TGTGCCAGCAGCACCTCCGGGACAGCAAATGAAAAACTGTTTTTT. This translates into CASSTSGTANEKLFF.

The J gene is TRBJ2-7, the V gene TRBV6-5; unclear D gene. The germline V and J ends were trimmed by 8 bases and 1 base, with 6 bases remaining between them. This CDR3 contains 11 residues. CDR1 is MNHEY and CDR2 is SVGAGI in the germline V gene. CDR3 amino acids: CASSQSYEQYF. The CDR3 DNA follows: TGTGCCAGCTCACAGTCCTACGAGCAGTACTTC.

As for this clone: Within the sample, other DNA sequences also encode this same CDR3. The chain links TRBV2 to TRBJ2-3; 11 bases align to TRBD2. CDR1 and CDR2 from the germline V gene are SNHLY and FYNNEI. This CDR3 spans 16 amino acids. Trimming removed 6 bases from V and 6 bases from J; junction bases left unmatched: 11. The CDR3 DNA sequence: TGTGCCAGCAGAGATATAGCGGGGGGGGTAGGGGATACGCAGTATTTT. Encoded protein: CASRDIAGGVGDTQYF. Filled out from reference TRBV2 and TRBJ2-3, the complete variable domain reads EPEVTQTPSHQVTQMGQEVILRCVPISNHLYFYWYRQILGQKVEFLVSFYNNEISEKSEIFDDQFSVERPDGSNFTLKIRSTKLEDSAMYFCASRDIAGGVGDTQYFGPGTRLTVL.

The rearrangement uses TRBV28 and TRBJ1-2; possibly TRBD1 for D (6 bases). CDR1 and CDR2 from the germline V gene are MDHEN and SYDVKM. This CDR3 spans 14 amino acids. V was trimmed by 8 bases and J by 3 bases, leaving 16 bases between them. The CDR3 here is CASGETGKYYGYTF. The CDR3, as DNA: TGTGCCAGCGGTGAGACAGGAAAGTACTATGGCTACACCTTC.

This sequence joins TRBV19 and TRBJ2-6; D unclear. Germline assignment: CDR1 LNHDA and CDR2 SQIVND (reference sequence). The CDR3 extends over 14 amino acids. V lost 3 bases and J 1 base, leaving 4 bases between the germline ends. CDR3 amino acids: CASSIGSGANVLTF. The CDR3 nucleotides read TGTGCCAGTAGTATCGGGTCTGGGGCCAACGTCCTGACTTTC.

The V and J genes are TRBV30 and TRBJ2-7; the D gene is possibly TRBD2 (5 bases). The CDR3 is 15 residues long. Germline-derived CDR1 and CDR2 are GTSNPN and SVGIG (reference sequence). V was clipped by 0 bases and J by 2 bases, with 14 bases between them. The DNA of the CDR3 is TGTGCCTGGAGTGTATTTGGTAGCGAGACCTACGAGCAGTACTTC. Encoded protein: CAWSVFGSETYEQYF.

The gene calls are TRBV5-1 and TRBJ2-2; the D gene is possibly TRBD1 (6 bases). CDR1 is SGHRS, CDR2 YFSETQ, per germline. Trimming shortened V by 0 bases and J by 3 bases, and 9 bases separated the two germline ends. This CDR3 has 15 amino acids. The CDR3 sequence: CASSLDRVYTGELFF. DNA for the CDR3: TGCGCCAGCAGCTTGGACAGGGTATACACCGGGGAGCTGTTTTTT. Using reference TRBV5-1 and TRBJ2-2 for the parts outside the CDR3, the full variable domain is KAGVTQTPRYLIKTRGQQVTLSCSPISGHRSVSWYQQTPGQGLQFLFEYFSETQRNKGNFPGRFSGRQFSNSRSEMNVSTLELGDSALYLCASSLDRVYTGELFFGEGSRLTVL.

J is TRBJ1-1 and V is TRBV30; D gene uncertain. This CDR3 has 15 amino acids. With 1 base removed from V and 1 base from J, the gap between germline ends came to 13 bases. Germline loops: CDR1 GTSNPN, CDR2 SVGIG (reference sequence). CDR3 region: CAWSDPLPGNTEAFF. Written as DNA, the CDR3 is TGTGCCTGGAGTGACCCCCTTCCCGGGAACACTGAAGCTTTCTTT.

The chain employs TRBV19 and TRBJ1-5, with TRBD1 as a possible D gene (6 bases). The CDR3 is 17 amino acids. The V gene lost 4 bases and the J gene lost 1 base, with 17 bases spanning the gap. CDR1 and CDR2 from the germline V gene are LNHDA and SQIVND (reference sequence). The CDR3 sequence: CASSNRVGTISNQPQHF. The CDR3 nucleotides read TGTGCCAGTAGTAACAGGGTAGGGACTATCAGCAATCAGCCCCAGCATTTT.

Here the CDR3 DNA reads TGTGCCTGGAGCCCAGGCAGGGTTGATTCACCCCTCCACTTT. Translating gives CAWSPGRVDSPLHF. V is TRBV30 and J is TRBJ1-6; maybe TRBD1 (5 bases). The germline V gene has CDR1 GTSNPN and CDR2 SVGIG (reference sequence). The length of the CDR3 is 14 residues. Trimming took off 3 bases at V and 8 bases at J, with 14 bases between the two ends.

The chain has TRBV7-6 and TRBJ2-7; a weak D match, TRBD1 (5 bases). Trimming took off 5 bases at V and 0 bases at J, with 17 bases between the two ends. Germline CDR1 SGHVS, CDR2 FNYEAQ. The CDR3 extends over 16 amino acids. The CDR3 loop reads CASSLTQTASSYEQYF. CDR3 sequence (DNA): TGTGCCAGCAGCCTCACCCAGACAGCGTCCTCCTACGAGCAGTACTTC.

The chain is built from TRBV7-2 and TRBJ2-7; 7 nucleotides align to TRBD2. The CDR3 runs to 16 residues. Germline V CDR1 and CDR2: SGHTA, FQGNSA. The V and J ends lost 7 bases and 0 bases, in that order; junction bases with no gene match: 12. CDR3 protein: CASTAVAGDRSYEQYF. CDR3 nucleotide sequence: TGTGCCAGCACCGCGGTTGCGGGGGACCGCTCCTACGAGCAGTACTTC. The entire variable domain, with the rest obtained from reference TRBV7-2 and TRBJ2-7, is as follows: GAGVSQSPSNKVTEKGKDVELRCDPISGHTALYWYRQSLGQGLEFLIYFQGNSAPDKSGLPSDRFSAERTGGSVSTLTIQRTQQEDSAVYLCASTAVAGDRSYEQYFGPGTRLTVT.

CDR3 amino acids: CASSVDPGGAYYEQYF. The CDR3 DNA is TGTGCCAGCAGCGTAGACCCCGGAGGGGCCTACTACGAGCAGTACTTC. This chain uses TRBV9 with TRBJ2-7; TRBD2 is a possible D gene (6 bases). Germline lookup yields CDR1 SGDLS and CDR2 YYNGEE. Trimming stripped 0 bases from V and 3 bases from J, with 16 bases between. The CDR3 loop spans 16 amino acids.

The rearrangement uses TRBV18 and TRBJ1-1, with D unresolved. CDR1 KGHSH and CDR2 LQKENI come from the germline V gene. CDR3 size: 14 residues. The V end was cut by 3 bases, the J end by 7 bases, with 15 bases between. The CDR3 loop reads CASSPSGTVGEAFF. The DNA of the CDR3 is TGTGCCAGCTCACCCTCCGGTACGGTTGGTGAAGCTTTCTTT.

The chain employs TRBV5-5 and TRBJ1-3; D is unclear. With 3 bases removed from V and 2 bases from J, the gap between germline ends came to 21 bases. CDR3 length: 18 residues. Germline V gene data show CDR1 as SGHKS and CDR2 as YYEKEE (reference sequence). The CDR3 DNA reads TGTGCCAGCAGCTCCCCGGCCGGGAGAATCAAAACTGGAAACACCATATATTTT. Translating gives CASSSPAGRIKTGNTIYF.

The chain is built from TRBV7-2 and TRBJ1-5; D call uncertain. Deletions cut 4 bases from V and 4 bases from J, with 14 bases between. The CDR3 length is 15 residues. Germline V gene lookup returns CDR1 SGHTA and CDR2 FQGNSA. Here the CDR3 DNA reads TGTGCCAGCAGCTGGGTGGGGTCGGGAAATCAGCCCCAGCATTTT. Residues: CASSWVGSGNQPQHF.

The chain recombines TRBV3-1 (or the pseudogene TRBV3-2) with TRBJ1-4, with D perhaps TRBD1 (5 bases). Trimming took off 1 base at V and 8 bases at J, with 8 bases between the two ends. There are 13 residues in the CDR3. Germline CDR1 reads LGHDT; CDR2 reads YNNKEL (reference sequence). CDR3 coding DNA: TGTGCCAGCAGCCAAGGATGGGGCGAAAAACTGTTTTTT. It codes for CASSQGWGEKLFF.

This chain connects TRBV9 to TRBJ2-3; possible D gene TRBD2, 6 bases. The CDR3 has 16 residues. V lost 3 bases and J 0 bases, leaving 14 bases between the germline ends. The germline CDR1 and CDR2 sequences are SGDLS and YYNGEE. CDR3 residues: CASSGVGGKSTDTQYF. The CDR3 region has the DNA TGTGCCAGCAGCGGAGTCGGGGGAAAAAGCACAGATACGCAGTATTTT.

This chain uses TRBV7-2 with TRBJ2-5; the D gene is possibly TRBD2 (6 bases). With 5 bases removed from V and 4 bases from J, the gap between germline ends came to 14 bases. This CDR3 has 14 residues. Germline V gives CDR1 SGHTA, CDR2 FQGNSA. Written as DNA, the CDR3 is TGTGCCAGCAGCGTCACTAGCCCCCCAGAGACCCAGTACTTC. Amino acid sequence: CASSVTSPPETQYF.

The chain has TRBV7-2 and TRBJ2-3, with no clear D. The V end was cut by 0 bases, the J end by 0 bases, with 10 bases between. CDR1 is SGHTA, CDR2 FQGNSA, per germline. The CDR3 runs to 16 residues. The CDR3 loop reads CASSLAVTQSTDTQYF. The CDR3 nucleotides are TGTGCCAGCAGCTTAGCGGTCACACAGAGCACAGATACGCAGTATTTT.

The V and J genes are TRBV20-1 and TRBJ1-5, with 7 bases matching TRBD1. The CDR3 is 14 residues long. J lost 4 bases, V lost 3 bases, and 6 bases had no gene match. CDR1 is DFQATT and CDR2 is SNEGSKA in the germline V gene (reference sequence). CDR3 residues: CSASQGQTNQPQHF. DNA for the CDR3: TGCAGTGCTAGTCAGGGACAGACGAATCAGCCCCAGCATTTT.

The chain recombines TRBV2 with TRBJ1-1; possible D gene TRBD1, 5 bases. Trimming left V 6 bases short and J 0 bases short, with 11 bases between. Germline CDR1 and CDR2: SNHLY and FYNNEI. The CDR3 runs 14 residues. The CDR3 loop is CASSGRTLNTEAFF. In nucleotides, the CDR3 is TGTGCCAGCAGCGGGAGGACATTGAACACTGAAGCTTTCTTT. Drawing the rest from reference TRBV2 and TRBJ1-1, the complete variable domain is EPEVTQTPSHQVTQMGQEVILRCVPISNHLYFYWYRQILGQKVEFLVSFYNNEISEKSEIFDDQFSVERPDGSNFTLKIRSTKLEDSAMYFCASSGRTLNTEAFFGQGTRLTVV.

The gene calls are TRBV3-1 (or the pseudogene TRBV3-2) and TRBJ2-7; 9 bases map to TRBD1. Trimming cost V 4 bases and J 1 base; bases outside gene matches: 5. Germline values: CDR1 LGHDT, CDR2 YNNKEL (reference sequence). This CDR3 is 15 amino acids long. The CDR3 here is CASSRGTGLSYEQYF. The CDR3, as DNA: TGTGCCAGCAGCCGTGGGACAGGGCTTTCCTACGAGCAGTACTTC.

The chain uses TRBV28 and TRBJ1-1, with 7 bases lining up with TRBD1. The ends lost 6 bases at V and 10 bases at J; junction bases unmatched: 5. Germline CDR1 MDHEN, CDR2 SYDVKM. The CDR3 extends over 11 amino acids. The DNA of the CDR3 is TGTGCCAGCAGCACACCAGGGGGAGCTTTCTTT. Its translation: CASSTPGGAFF.

This clone was observed a handful of times. The chain uses TRBV9 and TRBJ2-3; D is ambiguous. The germline V gene has CDR1 SGDLS and CDR2 YYNGEE. V lost 0 bases to trimming and J lost 5 bases, with 13 bases between them. This CDR3 comprises 15 residues. CDR3 loop: CASSVVHDLGDTQYF. CDR3 DNA sequence: TGTGCCAGCAGCGTAGTTCATGACTTAGGAGATACGCAGTATTTT.

In its sample, this clone was seen a few times. The genes are TRBV6-2 or TRBV6-3 and TRBJ2-5; D is perhaps TRBD2 (6 bases). This CDR3 spans 15 amino acids. Germline V CDR1 and CDR2: MNHEY, SVGEGT. V was shortened by 5 bases and J by 2 bases, with 15 bases between the two germline ends. The DNA for the CDR3 is TGTGCCAGCAGTAAGCAGGAGACTAGACAAGAGACCCAGTACTTC. Amino acid sequence: CASSKQETRQETQYF.